Sequencing of this T cell receptor (beta chain) was carried out in a study of human T cells and chemical hapten exposure. This CDR3 contains 16 residues. Germline assignment: CDR1 SQVTM and CDR2 ANQGSEA. V lost 7 bases to trimming and J lost 3 bases; unmatched junction nucleotides: 14. Described time point: pre-sensitization, week 0. The treatment here: therapeutic diphenylcyclopropenone sensitization with weekly scalp DPC. This clonotype was detected ten times or more. TCRdb re-derived calls from the RACE reads in MiXCR, one entry per CDR3 protein. The data contain about 92,000 distinct CDR3 sequences, around 9.6% of them singletons.

The chain uses TRBV29-1 and TRBJ2-2; TRBD1 matches 7 bases. Sequenced here: whole blood, sampled in connection with sensitization to the hapten diphenylcyclopropenone (DPC). The TCR sequence derives from a woman between 40 and 55 years old with alopecia areata. Some clones in this sample may be carry-over from other donors' samples. The chain's CDR3 is CSADLPQGPYTGELFF. The CDR3 nucleotides read TGCAGCGCTGACCTTCCACAGGGGCCTTACACCGGGGAGCTGTTTTTT.